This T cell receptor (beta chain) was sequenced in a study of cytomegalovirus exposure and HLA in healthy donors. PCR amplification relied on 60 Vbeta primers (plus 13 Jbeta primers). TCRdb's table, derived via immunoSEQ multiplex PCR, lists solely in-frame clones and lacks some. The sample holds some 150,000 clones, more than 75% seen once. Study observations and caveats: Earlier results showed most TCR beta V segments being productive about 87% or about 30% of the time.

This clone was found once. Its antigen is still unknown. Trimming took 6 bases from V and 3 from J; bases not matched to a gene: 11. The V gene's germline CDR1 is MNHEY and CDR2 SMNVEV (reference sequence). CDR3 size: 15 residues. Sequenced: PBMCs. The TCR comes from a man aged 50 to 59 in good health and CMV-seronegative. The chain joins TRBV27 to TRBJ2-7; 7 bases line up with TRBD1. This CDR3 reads CASSVTLGQIYEQYF. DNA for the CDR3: TGTGCCAGCAGCGTAACGTTGGGACAGATCTACGAGCAGTACTTC.